Here is one T cell receptor beta chain with its context. Trimming took off 2 bases at V and 0 bases at J, with 9 bases between the two ends. The CDR3 is made up of 15 amino acids. Looked up from germline, CDR1 is KGHSH and CDR2 is LQKENI. Per the authors' pipeline: There were a median of approximately 96,000 TCRs per sample, with a range from about 23,224 to 750,000. MiXCR was run by TCRdb on the RACE reads, yielding one entry per CDR3 protein. The V and J calls here are based on TCRdb, not the publication. This sample has some 81,000 distinct CDR3 sequences, with around 9.4% found just once. These data belong to a study of human T cells and chemical hapten exposure. Time point indicated: healthy volunteer bleed at 6 weeks. Unseparated into fractions, whole blood served as the source from which total RNA was extracted.

The gene calls are TRBV18 and TRBJ2-3; no reliable D call. The sequence came from a female donor in good health. Some clones in this sample may be carry-over from other donors' samples. Sequencing was performed on whole blood. The CDR3 loop is CASSPWIRSTDTQYF. CDR3 in DNA: TGTGCCAGCTCACCATGGATCCGAAGCACAGATACGCAGTATTTT.